The TCR beta chain described here comes from a study of graft-versus-host responses after intestinal transplantation. Study at large: Recipients had transplants, and these were multivisceral, liver-intestinal, or isolated intestinal. Anti-thymocyte globulin was used for induction in all recipients, who then took tacrolimus and steroids for roughly 3 years.

Overall study findings and caveats: Allografts of patients with graft-donor T cell macrochimerism showed high graft-versus-host to host-versus-graft clone ratios. Early post-transplant HvG declines showed an association with peak circulating GvH clone levels.

V was pared by 6 bases and J by 2 bases, with 18 bases of the junction left unmatched. CDR3 length equals 19 residues. Germline V gene data show CDR1 as ENHRY and CDR2 as SYGVKD. Clones were sequenced by immunoSEQ multiplex PCR, and TCRdb holds only the in-frame ones, with some missing. The table has 80,000 to 100,000 clones, roughly 92% seen once. As concerns this clone: No antigen is known for it.

The chain joins TRBV10-3 to TRBJ2-1, with 8 bases aligning to TRBD2. The TCR originated in a human donor who was the organ donor for an intestinal transplant. The sequenced sample was unstimulated CD8+ T cells sorted from spleen or lymph node cells, obtained before transplant. The DNA for the CDR3 is TGTGCCATCAGCAGGCCCAGCGGGAGCTATAGAATCCCCTACAATGAGCAGTTCTTC. Protein product: CAISRPSGSYRIPYNEQFF.